This TCR beta chain stems from a study of post-analysis software for immune sequencing data. Study as a whole: In terms of disease course, relapsing-remitting, secondary progressive and progressive-relapsing multiple sclerosis were included. Whole-study results and caveats: With TRBV5-6, TRBV5-1 and TRBV20-1 included, about 5 TRBV segments were more frequent in patients than in controls. Patients with multiple sclerosis recorded significantly lower normalized Chao1 diversity than controls, the study found.

This CDR3 spans 15 amino acids. Germline V gene sequence: CDR1 LNHNV, CDR2 YYDKDF (reference sequence). The TCR beta cDNA libraries carried unique molecular identifiers. TCRdb called the PCR reads again in MiXCR, with one record for every CDR3 protein. The table lists roughly 620,000 distinct CDR3 sequences, 44% of them singletons. This clonotype was seen a single time. Its antigen is not identified. At one boundary the junction diverges from the germline segment, which might be a read error. This chain connects TRBV15 to TRBJ2-7; D might be TRBD1 or TRBD2, each matching 5 bases. Sample: blood. The origin of this receptor is a girl aged 5-17 years with multiple sclerosis. For the CDR3, the DNA is TGTGCCATCAGCAGAGCCGGGGCCGATTCCTACGAGCAGTACTTC. Its translation is CAISRAGADSYEQYF. The variable domain in full, with the rest retrieved from reference TRBV15 and TRBJ2-7, is DAMVIQNPRYQVTQFGKPVTLSCSQTLNHNVMYWYQQKSSQAPKLLFHYYDKDFNNEADTPDNFQSRRPNTSFCFLDIRSPGLGDTAMYLCAISRAGADSYEQYFGPGTRLTVT.